These T cell receptor beta chains were read from a single sample in a study of blood T cell repertoires in COVID-19. The method was immunoSEQ multiplex PCR; TCRdb's version includes in-frame clones alone and lacks a portion of them. Among 300,000 to 350,000 clones, about 86% were seen once, and the ten largest hold around 4%. Sequencing was performed on PBMCs or T cells enriched from blood (not recorded which). The receptor source for this set is a woman in her forties with acute COVID-19. Each CDR3 is given without its conserved first and last residue.

length,J,V,CDR3
10,TRBJ1-2,TRBV6-5,ASSGANYGYT
14,TRBJ2-7,TRBV14,ASSQGSGHYPYEQY
15,TRBJ1-2,TRBV18,ASSPLRATGSTYGYT
11,TRBJ2-3,TRBV10-3,AISGHVTDTQY
17,TRBJ1-5,TRBV15,ATSRVFQTNRVSSQPQH
16,TRBJ2-7,TRBV27,ASSLLRGTPGRDTKQY
14,TRBJ2-1,TRBV4-3,ASSQATSGRYNEQF
13,TRBJ2-1,TRBV4-3,ASSQDWGSYNEQF
13,TRBJ2-7,TRBV7-9,ASSLIAGGNYEQY
12,TRBJ2-7,TRBV3-1/TRBV3-2,ASSLLGQGDEQY
11,TRBJ2-2,TRBV6-6,ASSRTGSGELF
14,TRBJ2-7,TRBV2,ASSEVLAGGLSEQY
13,TRBJ1-5,TRBV28,ASSLLEGLGQPQH
15,TRBJ2-1,TRBV7-6,ASSGPTGGAYGNEQF
12,TRBJ1-1,TRBV28,ASTLLRGTTEAF
11,TRBJ1-6,TRBV19,ASRREGDSPLH
11,TRBJ1-1,TRBV6-2/TRBV6-3,ASSLDFNTEAF
14,TRBJ2-3,TRBV10-3,AISESVAEGTDTQY
13,TRBJ1-6,TRBV7-9,ASSVTGANNSPLH
11,TRBJ1-1,TRBV3-1/TRBV3-2,ASSQLMSTEAF
18,TRBJ2-7,TRBV18,ASSHRNDRRGGSGNYEQY